This is a list of T cell receptor beta chains from one sample in a study of chemoradiotherapy in HPV16-positive cancers. Clones were read by immunoSEQ multiplex PCR, and TCRdb kept only the in-frame ones, dropping some. The data hold around 4,300 clones, with 90% observed a single time. The sample was acquired from a patient who underwent chemoradiotherapy. The origin of the receptors is a human donor with HPV-associated anogenital cancer. The CDR3 runs from the conserved cysteine through the conserved F or W. D genes are given only for firm matches. A row's size may be missing; if present it is once, few, many or a size class.

TRBJ2-7,TRBV7-9,TRBD2,NA,TGTGCCAGCAGCAAAGGACTAGCGGGGGGCGAGCAGTACTTC,CASSKGLAGGEQYF
TRBJ2-2,TRBV21-1,NA,NA,TGTGCCAGCAGCACTTTCCCCGGGACTAGCGAAAACACCGGGGAGCTGTTTTTT,CASSTFPGTSENTGELFF
TRBJ2-1,TRBV7-2,TRBD1,NA,TGTGCCAGCAGCTTAGTGGGGACAGGTTCGAATGAGCAGTTCTTC,CASSLVGTGSNEQFF
TRBJ1-1,TRBV9,NA,few,TGTGCCAGCAGCGTACTGGGGAACACTGAAGCTTTCTTT,CASSVLGNTEAFF
TRBJ2-1,TRBV7-9,TRBD2,once,TGTGCCAGCAGGGGGACTAGCGGGCCCATTCGCAGCTACAATGAGCAGTTCTTC,CASRGTSGPIRSYNEQFF
TRBJ1-5,TRBV4-1,NA,NA,TGCGCCAGCAGCCAAGTGGGTAATCAGCCCCAGCATTTT,CASSQVGNQPQHF
TRBJ2-5,TRBV5-1,NA,once,TGCGCCAGCAGCTTGGAAACAGGGGAGACCCAGTACTTC,CASSLETGETQYF
TRBJ2-3,TRBV27,TRBD2,NA,TGTGCCAGCAGGCGGGTGGGGACTAGCGGGACCCGGGGCACAGATACGCAGTATTTT,CASRRVGTSGTRGTDTQYF
TRBJ1-5,TRBV6-1,NA,once,TGTGCCAGCACTTTGGACAGTAATCAGCCCCAGCATTTT,CASTLDSNQPQHF
TRBJ2-2,TRBV6-1,NA,NA,TGTGCCAGCAGTTCCCAGGGAGCCACCGGGGAGCTGTTTTTT,CASSSQGATGELFF
TRBJ2-7,TRBV6-6,NA,NA,TGTGCCAGCAGTCCCTTACTAGCCTACGAGCAGTACTTC,CASSPLLAYEQYF
TRBJ2-1,TRBV2,NA,NA,TGTGCCAGCAGTGAGGGGGAGCTGGCGCTCAATGAGCAGTTCTTC,CASSEGELALNEQFF
TRBJ1-2,TRBV25-1,NA,NA,TGTGCCAGCAGTGAATTAGACAGAATCTATGGCTACACCTTC,CASSELDRIYGYTF
TRBJ1-2,TRBV7-2,TRBD1,NA,TGTGCCAGCAGCCCGGGACAGTATGGCTACACCTTC,CASSPGQYGYTF
TRBJ1-1,TRBV13,NA,NA,TGTGCCAGCAGCTTAGTCGAGCTGAACACTGAAGCTTTCTTT,CASSLVELNTEAFF